These T cell receptor beta chains were read from a single sample in a study of blood T cell repertoires in COVID-19. Profiling relied on immunoSEQ multiplex PCR, and the TCRdb table lists in-frame clones only, not all of them. This table has some 180,000 clones, about 70% appearing once. Sequenced: peripheral blood. The receptor source for this set is a woman in her forties or fifties with active or convalescent COVID-19. CDR3s include the opening cysteine and the closing phenylalanine or tryptophan. D genes are given only for firm matches. A row's size may be missing; if present it is once, few, many or a size class.

V gene: TRBV19; clone size: NA; D gene: TRBD1; J gene: TRBJ1-6; CDR3 DNA: TGTGCCAGTACCAGAGGACAGGGGGAATCACCCCTCCACTTT; CDR3 protein: CASTRGQGESPLHF
V gene: TRBV5-6; clone size: NA; D gene: NA; J gene: TRBJ1-1; CDR3 DNA: TGTGCCAGCAGCTTGGATAGCAGGGGCCTGAACACTGAAGCTTTCTTT; CDR3 protein: CASSLDSRGLNTEAFF
V gene: TRBV7-2; clone size: NA; D gene: NA; J gene: TRBJ2-7; CDR3 DNA: TGTGCCAGCAACCTAGTGGGGCCATCCTACGAGCAGTACTTC; CDR3 protein: CASNLVGPSYEQYF
V gene: TRBV19; clone size: NA; D gene: TRBD2; J gene: TRBJ2-1; CDR3 DNA: TGTGCCAGTAGCACCTTCGCGGGAGTATCCTACAATGAGCAGTTCTTC; CDR3 protein: CASSTFAGVSYNEQFF
V gene: TRBV14; clone size: NA; D gene: NA; J gene: TRBJ2-3; CDR3 DNA: TGTGCCAGCAGCCAAAGGCAGGCCATTACGGATACGCAGTATTTT; CDR3 protein: CASSQRQAITDTQYF
V gene: TRBV9; clone size: NA; D gene: NA; J gene: TRBJ1-2; CDR3 DNA: TGTGCCAGCAGCCTCGATGGGAGGGGGGATGATGGCTACACCTTC; CDR3 protein: CASSLDGRGDDGYTF
V gene: TRBV2; clone size: NA; D gene: TRBD1; J gene: TRBJ2-7; CDR3 DNA: TGTGCCAGCAGTGCGGACAGGGACGAGCAGTACTTC; CDR3 protein: CASSADRDEQYF
V gene: TRBV25-1; clone size: NA; D gene: NA; J gene: TRBJ2-5; CDR3 DNA: TGTGCCAGCAGTGAATGGTTGGGGGCGGAGACCCAGTACTTC; CDR3 protein: CASSEWLGAETQYF
V gene: TRBV29-1; clone size: NA; D gene: TRBD2; J gene: TRBJ2-5; CDR3 DNA: TGCAGCGTTTATTTTAGCGGGAGGCACGAGACCCAGTACTTC; CDR3 protein: CSVYFSGRHETQYF
V gene: TRBV28; clone size: NA; D gene: NA; J gene: TRBJ1-4; CDR3 DNA: TGTGCCAGCGGCAGGGTGCTTGAAAAACTGTTTTTT; CDR3 protein: CASGRVLEKLFF
V gene: TRBV2; clone size: NA; D gene: NA; J gene: TRBJ1-1; CDR3 DNA: TGTGCCAGCAGTGCATCACAGAACGGCGCTTTCTTT; CDR3 protein: CASSASQNGAFF
V gene: TRBV29-1; clone size: NA; D gene: TRBD1; J gene: TRBJ2-7; CDR3 DNA: TGCAGCGTGGCAGGGACAGGGGTGTCGATCGACGAGCAGTACTTC; CDR3 protein: CSVAGTGVSIDEQYF
V gene: TRBV6-6; clone size: NA; D gene: TRBD1; J gene: TRBJ1-2; CDR3 DNA: TGTGCCAGCAGTCGTTCCTCGGGACAGGGGGCCCTTCATGGCTACACCTTC; CDR3 protein: CASSRSSGQGALHGYTF
V gene: TRBV3-1/TRBV3-2; clone size: few; D gene: TRBD2; J gene: TRBJ2-3; CDR3 DNA: TGTGCCAGCAGCCCCCGGACTAGCGGGCGACCCACAGATACGCAGTATTTT; CDR3 protein: CASSPRTSGRPTDTQYF
V gene: TRBV6-5; clone size: few; D gene: TRBD1; J gene: TRBJ2-7; CDR3 DNA: TGTGCCAGCAGTTACGGGACAGGGAGCTCCTACGAGCAGTACTTC; CDR3 protein: CASSYGTGSSYEQYF
V gene: TRBV2; clone size: NA; D gene: NA; J gene: TRBJ2-7; CDR3 DNA: TGTGCCAGCAGTGGAAAGAGGGGGAACGAGCAGTACTTC; CDR3 protein: CASSGKRGNEQYF
V gene: TRBV4-3; clone size: few; D gene: NA; J gene: TRBJ1-6; CDR3 DNA: TGCGCCAGCAGCCAAGAGGGGCCAAATAATTCACCCCTCCACTTT; CDR3 protein: CASSQEGPNNSPLHF
V gene: TRBV6-6; clone size: NA; D gene: NA; J gene: TRBJ2-1; CDR3 DNA: TGTGCCAGCAGTTACCGTCAAGGGGGCAATGAGCAGTTCTTC; CDR3 protein: CASSYRQGGNEQFF